This T cell receptor beta chain was profiled in a study of blood T cell repertoires in COVID-19. About the research overall: T cells, B-cell-depleted T cells, or PBMCs supplied cDNA or gDNA.

Authors' methods: For nucleated cells, counts were estimated from reference gene primer amplification. Some clones are missing from TCRdb's copy, which holds only in-frame ones; the method was immunoSEQ multiplex PCR. V and J calls and clone size are as listed in that table; D and trimming were resolved from the DNA. Here the sample spans roughly 17,000 clones, roughly 75% being singletons. Germline CDR1 and CDR2: SGHDT and YYEEEE. Trimming shortened V by 0 bases and J by 5 bases, and 14 bases separated the two germline ends. The CDR3 covers 15 residues. Sequenced: peripheral blood. The sequence was collected from a man between 60 and 75 years old with active or convalescent COVID-19. The chain recombines TRBV5-6 with TRBJ2-5; the D gene is possibly TRBD1 (5 bases). The CDR3 spells CASSLGLRPGETQYF. CDR3 coding DNA: TGTGCCAGCAGCTTGGGACTGCGCCCAGGGGAGACCCAGTACTTC. Full variable domain (rest looked up from reference TRBV5-6 and TRBJ2-5): DAGVTQSPTHLIKTRGQQVTLRCSPKSGHDTVSWYQQALGQGPQFIFQYYEEEERQRGNFPDRFSGHQFPNYSSELNVNALLLGDSALYLCASSLGLRPGETQYFGPGTRLLVL.